This paragraph reports one T cell receptor (beta chain). Its antigen is still unknown. Base qualities are not provided; no much larger clone lies one nucleotide away. These data are taken from a study of blood T cells in healthy people across ages (dated by TCRdb to the mid-2010s). About the full investigation: In model experiments, roughly one uniquely barcoded TCR beta cDNA molecule per two T cells was captured by template switching. The study measured age-related changes in TCR beta repertoire diversity using deep sequencing normalized with unique cDNA molecular identifiers. The donors were split into four age groups: young (average around 15 years), middle-aged (roughly 39), aged (more than 60) and long-lived (approximately 80). Donors of different ages were randomly distributed across sequencing lanes to avoid experimental bias. Using the same blood draw, the study looked at two additional independent replicas of 1 million unique cDNA reads for two donors, one aged 18 to 29 and the other aged 80 or older. Overall study results and their limits: Because donor CMV infection status was unknown, age-related changes in expanded clonotypes were potentially confounded. Observed TCR beta diversity per million T cells fell roughly linearly with age, and a significant reduction was already apparent by age roughly 40. Conclusive comparison of naive and antigen-experienced compartments was prevented by the profiling of bulk unsorted PBMCs. The long-lived group showed more naive CD4+ T cells, fewer expanded clones and increased TCR diversity than the aged group, suggesting age selection. A strong correlation was found between observed TCR beta diversity and the percentage of naive T cells measured by flow cytometry. Estimates of total diversity from one million sequenced T cells were regarded as lower bounds and underestimates.

The donors were under 40 Caucasian individuals from Russia, aged roughly 6 to 100 years, who were systemically healthy. Each donor gave approximately 10 milliliters of peripheral blood, collected into EDTA-treated Vacutainer tubes. Ficoll-Paque density-gradient centrifugation was used to isolate PBMCs, with at least 7 million per sample. Total RNA was extracted from PBMCs with Trizol reagent, with at least 6 micrograms obtained per sample. For every donor, flow cytometry on a PBMC aliquot measured the percentage of naive CD45RAhigh/CD27high T cells. From a lookup of the germline V gene, CDR1 and CDR2 are SGHVS and FQNEAQ. The junction shows trimming of 4 bases on V and 5 bases on J, and the gene matches do not reach 7 bases of it. From the cysteine up to the phenylalanine, the CDR3 has a length of 14 residues. CDR3 DNA is the only sequence kept; it has 42 bases, read in frame from the first base.

Receptor libraries were prepared by 5' RACE. The reads were generated on an Illumina HiSeq 2500. A second PCR of roughly 7 to 12 cycles was performed with a sample-barcoded 5' primer and a J-beta primer mix. A unique molecular identifier was introduced onto each TCR beta cDNA molecule by a template-switch 5' adaptor carrying 12 random nucleotides. Each sample yielded at least 2.5 million CDR3-containing paired-end reads. The Mint cDNA synthesis kit, primed by a TRBC-specific oligonucleotide, was used to synthesize first-strand cDNA from all RNA. Following uracil-DNA glycosylase treatment, all cDNA underwent a first 18-cycle PCR with the universal primers M1SS and BC2_uni_R. Regarding the original processing steps: For normalization, 1 million high-quality reads were randomly selected from each sample, with every read carrying a distinct molecular identifier. Instead of being binned into consensus sequences, reads that shared molecular identifiers were thrown out. MiTCR, run with a Q25 quality threshold and the strictest error-elimination algorithm, handled CDR3 identification, clonotype clustering and error correction. A nonparametric unseen species model with Euler transformation was used to estimate a lower bound on total TCR beta diversity. Starting from the raw public reads, TCRdb applied fastp trimming at Q25, assembled clones with MiXCR and retained in-frame beta chains. Under each unique CDR3 protein, matching rows form one entry showing the most common genes and DNA. It is TCRdb's table, rather than the study itself, that gives the V and J calls and clone size. This sample is represented by roughly 930,000 distinct CDR3 sequences; 48% of them were singletons. The biggest ten clones account for about an eighth of the sample.

This receptor chain uses TRBV7-8 and TRBJ1-1, and TRBD1 aligns with 7 junction nucleotides. The sequence was collected from a man aged 30 to 45 in good health. The sample taken for sequencing was blood. The DNA is TGTGCCAGCAGCTCAGACAGGGTAGGGACTGAAGCTTTCTTT. This is translated as CASSSDRVGTEAFF.